This TCR beta chain stems from a study of blood T cell repertoires in COVID-19. Study context: Both acute and convalescent COVID-19 samples were obtained from the United States, Italy and Spain. T cells, B-cell-depleted T cells, or PBMCs supplied cDNA or gDNA.

In the authors' workflow: Cell counts per sample came from amplifying reference gene primers. This table comes from immunoSEQ multiplex PCR, and its TCRdb copy is limited to in-frame clones, with some not included. The V and J calls and the clone size are those of that table, but D and trimming were determined from the DNA. The top ten clones hold approximately 3% of a sample with 300,000 to 400,000 clones, more than 70% of them seen once. The Seattle patients joined while their infection was active and were tracked longitudinally afterward. This CDR3 contains 14 residues. The V gene's germline CDR1 is SEHNR and CDR2 FQNEAQ (reference sequence). V was pared by 1 base and J by 4 bases, with 10 bases between.

The sample was peripheral blood. The chain combines TRBV7-9 with TRBJ1-1, with D possibly being TRBD1 (6 bases). The receptor was isolated from a young woman with COVID-19, enrolled during active disease. CDR3 coding DNA: TGTGCCAGCAGCTTAGAGGGCAGGGGCACTGAAGCTTTCTTT. Residues: CASSLEGRGTEAFF.